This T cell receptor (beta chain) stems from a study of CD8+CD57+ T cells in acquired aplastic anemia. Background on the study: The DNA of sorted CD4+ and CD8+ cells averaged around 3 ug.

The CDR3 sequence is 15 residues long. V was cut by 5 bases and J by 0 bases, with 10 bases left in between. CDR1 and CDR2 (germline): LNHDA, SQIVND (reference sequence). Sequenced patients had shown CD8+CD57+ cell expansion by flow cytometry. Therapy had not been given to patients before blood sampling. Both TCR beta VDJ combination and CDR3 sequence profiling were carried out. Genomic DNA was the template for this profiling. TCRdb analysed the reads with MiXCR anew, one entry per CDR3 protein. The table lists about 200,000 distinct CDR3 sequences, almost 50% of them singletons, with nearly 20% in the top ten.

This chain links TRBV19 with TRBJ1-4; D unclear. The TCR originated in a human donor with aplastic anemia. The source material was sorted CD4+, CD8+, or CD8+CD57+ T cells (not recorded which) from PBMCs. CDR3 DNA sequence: TGTGCCAGTAGTTTGCCGATGACAACTAATGAAAAACTGTTTTTT. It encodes CASSLPMTTNEKLFF. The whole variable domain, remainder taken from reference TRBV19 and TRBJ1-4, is DGGITQSPKYLFRKEGQNVTLSCEQNLNHDAMYWYRQDPGQGLRLIYYSQIVNDFQKGDIAEGYSVSREKKESFPLTVTSAQKNPTAFYLCASSLPMTTNEKLFFGSGTQLSVL.